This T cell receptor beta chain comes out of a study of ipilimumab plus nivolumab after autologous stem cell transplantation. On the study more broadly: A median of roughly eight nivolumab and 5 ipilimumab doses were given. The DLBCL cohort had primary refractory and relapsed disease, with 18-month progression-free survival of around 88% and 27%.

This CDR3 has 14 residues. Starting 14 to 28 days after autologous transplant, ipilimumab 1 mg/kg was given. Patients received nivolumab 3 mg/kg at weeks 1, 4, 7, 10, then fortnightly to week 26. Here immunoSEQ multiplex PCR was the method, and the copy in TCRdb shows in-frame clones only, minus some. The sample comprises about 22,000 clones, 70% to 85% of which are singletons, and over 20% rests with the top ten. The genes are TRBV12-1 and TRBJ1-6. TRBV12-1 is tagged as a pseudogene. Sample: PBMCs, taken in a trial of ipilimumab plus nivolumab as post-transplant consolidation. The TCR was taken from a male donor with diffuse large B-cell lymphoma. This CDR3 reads CASSFCHFQRPLHF. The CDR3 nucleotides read TGTGCCAGCAGCTTTTGTCATTTCCAACGACCCCTCCACTTT.